The clone carrying this T cell receptor (beta chain) was seen once. Other DNA variants within this sample encode the same CDR3. The record originates from a study of cytomegalovirus exposure and HLA in healthy donors. Trimming stripped 6 bases from V and 2 bases from J, with 8 bases between. The germline CDR1 and CDR2 sequences are MDHEN and SYDVKM. The CDR3 sequence is 12 residues long. Amplification used 60 Vbeta primers and 13 Jbeta primers. Sequencing used immunoSEQ multiplex PCR; TCRdb keeps in-frame clones, though not all of them. The table has about 200,000 clones, around nine tenths seen once; the top ten hold roughly 0.33%.

The specimen was PBMCs. The TCR was taken from a woman aged 25-40 years in good health and CMV-seronegative. The rearrangement links TRBV28 to TRBJ2-7; D not resolved. The CDR3 loop is CASSPLAYEQYF. In nucleotides, the CDR3 is TGTGCCAGCAGCCCTCTAGCCTACGAGCAGTACTTC.